The present T cell receptor beta chain was sequenced within a study of OX40 agonist ivuxolimab in advanced cancers. Looking at the study overall: The study enrolled dose-escalation patients with hepatocellular carcinoma, melanoma, renal cell or head and neck cancer. Partial responses, seen in three patients, involved one hepatocellular carcinoma and two cutaneous melanomas. Study-wide results and limits: Partial responders receiving 0.1-3.0 mg/kg showed among the lowest clonal expansion. With doses of 0.1 to 3.0 mg/kg, CD4+ and CD8+ blood T cells had undergone clonal expansion by week 6.

Turning to this clone: The antigen remains undetermined.

CDR3 size: 16 residues. Germline CDR1 is SGHRS and CDR2 is YFSETQ. V was clipped by 4 bases and J by 2 bases; unmatched bases: 10. TCRdb's table, derived via immunoSEQ multiplex PCR, lists solely in-frame clones and lacks some. The sample yields approximately 75,000 clones, around 90% seen once. Sequencing was performed on CD4+ or CD8+ T cells sorted from blood, taken in a trial of the OX40 agonist ivuxolimab. This sequence joins TRBV5-1 and TRBJ2-3; 7 bases agree with TRBD2. The clonotype originates from an adult with an advanced solid tumor such as melanoma, head and neck, liver or kidney cancer. CDR3 coding DNA: TGCGCCAGCAGCAAGGGAGGGGTAGTACCCACAGATACGCAGTATTTT. As protein: CASSKGGVVPTDTQYF. Variable domain in full (rest from reference TRBV5-1 and TRBJ2-3): KAGVTQTPRYLIKTRGQQVTLSCSPISGHRSVSWYQQTPGQGLQFLFEYFSETQRNKGNFPGRFSGRQFSNSRSEMNVSTLELGDSALYLCASSKGGVVPTDTQYFGPGTRLTVL.